The 12 T cell receptor beta chains below all came from one sample that was sequenced in a study of cytomegalovirus exposure and HLA in healthy donors. The PCR ran on 60 Vbeta and 13 Jbeta primers. The repertoire was sequenced with immunoSEQ multiplex PCR; TCRdb's copy has only in-frame clones and lacks some. The sample contains approximately 220,000 clones, roughly four fifths of which appear only once. The sample comprised PBMCs. The receptor source for this set is a girl between 2 and 10 years old in good health and CMV-seronegative.

This clone was recorded a few times. The chain couples TRBV4-1 to TRBJ2-3, with 7 bases matching TRBD2. This CDR3 contains 16 residues. Germline V lookup: CDR1 MGHRA, CDR2 YSYEKL. V shed 2 bases, J shed 0 bases, and the junction held 5 bases outside the gene matches. In nucleotides, the CDR3 is TGCGCCAGCAGCCAATTGTCTAGCGGAAGCACAGATACGCAGTATTTT. This sequence encodes CASSQLSSGSTDTQYF.

CDR3 DNA sequence: TGTGCCAGCAGTTCACCTTTGCCCCGCGACGAGCAGTACTTC. Translating it yields CASSSPLPRDEQYF. This chain links TRBV2 with TRBJ2-7; D not resolved. The germline CDR1 and CDR2 sequences are SNHLY and FYNNEI. V was pared by 5 bases and J by 5 bases, with 16 bases between. The CDR3 is made up of 14 amino acids.

This sequence joins TRBV7-9 and TRBJ1-2; no clear D. The CDR3 runs 16 residues. Germline CDR1 and CDR2: SEHNR and FQNEAQ (reference sequence). V dropped 1 base and J dropped 4 bases, with 16 bases sitting between them. The CDR3 DNA sequence: TGTGCCAGCAGCTTAGACCCCATGGGCTTCCCCTATGGCTACACCTTC. Its protein product is CASSLDPMGFPYGYTF.

Only a few counts were recorded for this clone. This chain links TRBV7-9 with TRBJ2-3; possibly TRBD2 for D (6 bases). V was shortened by 3 bases and J by 4 bases, with 14 bases between the two germline ends. This CDR3 spans 15 amino acids. Germline CDR1 SEHNR, CDR2 FQNEAQ (reference sequence). The CDR3 here is CASSLGGAAPDTQYF. CDR3 coding DNA: TGTGCCAGCAGCTTGGGCGGGGCCGCCCCAGATACGCAGTATTTT. The full variable domain, with the rest looked up from reference TRBV7-9 and TRBJ2-3, is DTGVSQNPRHKITKRGQNVTFRCDPISEHNRLYWYRQTLGQGPEFLTYFQNEAQLEKSRLLSDRFSAERPKGSFSTLEIQRTEQGDSAMYLCASSLGGAAPDTQYFGPGTRLTVL.

The rearrangement uses TRBV4-2 and TRBJ1-2; TRBD1 matches 9 bases. Germline V gene data show CDR1 as LGHNA and CDR2 as YNFKEQ. V gave up 4 bases and J gave up 4 bases; unmatched junction bases: 7. The length of the CDR3 is 15 residues. In nucleotides, the CDR3 is TGTGCCAGCAGCCGAGGGGACAGGGCAGGCTATGGCTACACCTTC. It yields the protein CASSRGDRAGYGYTF.

This sequence joins TRBV27 and TRBJ1-2; 7 positions match TRBD1. The CDR3 is 13 amino acids. The germline gives CDR1 MNHEY, CDR2 SMNVEV (reference sequence). J lost 5 bases, V lost 6 bases, and 6 bases had no gene match. CDR3 nucleotide sequence: TGTGCCAGCAGCTACCGGACAGGTTATGGCTACACCTTC. This translates into CASSYRTGYGYTF.

Only a few counts were recorded for this clone. V usage is TRBV30 and J usage is TRBJ2-1, with 10 bases matching TRBD2. The germline V gene encodes CDR1 GTSNPN and CDR2 SVGIG (reference sequence). V shed 5 bases, J shed 5 bases, and the junction held 18 bases outside the gene matches. The CDR3 is 18 amino acids. In DNA form, the CDR3 reads TGTGCCTGGGGAAAGGCCCCTAGCGGGAGACGGAGCAACAATGAGCAGTTCTTC. Its translation is CAWGKAPSGRRSNNEQFF. Together with reference TRBV30 and TRBJ2-1, the CDR3 gives the full variable domain: SQTIHQWPATLVQPVGSPLSLECTVEGTSNPNLYWYRQAAGRGLQLLFYSVGIGQISSEVPQNLSASRPQDRQFILSSKKLLLSDSGFYLCAWGKAPSGRRSNNEQFFGPGTRLTVL.

In this sample, this clone turned up once. This sequence joins TRBV18 and TRBJ2-7; no firm D call. The CDR3 is 15 residues long. Germline CDR1 is KGHSH and CDR2 is LQKENI. V lost 1 base and J 3 bases, leaving 13 bases between the germline ends. The CDR3 loop is CASSPLRANLYEQYF. DNA for the CDR3: TGTGCCAGCTCACCACTTCGCGCCAACCTCTACGAGCAGTACTTC.

The chain has TRBV6-1 and TRBJ1-5; no definite D call. The CDR3 length is 14 residues. The V gene lost 3 bases and the J gene lost 7 bases, with 13 bases spanning the gap. Germline V lookup: CDR1 MNHNS, CDR2 SASEGT. The CDR3 DNA is TGTGCCAGCAGTGAGCTCCGAGGAGGGCAGCCCCAGCATTTT. Translation gives CASSELRGGQPQHF.

This clone has just a few counts. The chain uses TRBV19 and TRBJ1-5, with D perhaps matching TRBD1 (6 bases). Trimming stripped 9 bases from V and 5 bases from J, with 11 bases between. From germline, CDR1 is LNHDA and CDR2 SQIVND (reference sequence). The CDR3 has 12 amino acids. For the CDR3, the DNA is TGTGCCAGGACAGGAACCTATCAGCCCCAGCATTTT. Protein sequence: CARTGTYQPQHF.

This clone was seen a few times. J is TRBJ1-1 and V is TRBV7-9; no clear D gene. CDR1 is SEHNR, CDR2 FQNEAQ, per germline (reference sequence). V gave up 3 bases and J gave up 0 bases, with 5 bases separating them. CDR3 length: 13 residues. The CDR3 nucleotides read TGTGCCAGCAGCTTGTTTATGAACACTGAAGCTTTCTTT. Residues: CASSLFMNTEAFF.

The chain combines TRBV6-6 with TRBJ2-7; maybe TRBD1 (6 bases). CDR3 length: 15 amino acids. Trimming shortened V by 4 bases and J by 6 bases, and 19 bases separated the two germline ends. Germline-derived CDR1 and CDR2 are MNHNY and SVGAGI (reference sequence). CDR3 sequence reads: CASSSYRDGASEQYF. For the CDR3, the DNA is TGTGCCAGCAGTTCCTACAGGGATGGGGCATCCGAGCAGTACTTC.